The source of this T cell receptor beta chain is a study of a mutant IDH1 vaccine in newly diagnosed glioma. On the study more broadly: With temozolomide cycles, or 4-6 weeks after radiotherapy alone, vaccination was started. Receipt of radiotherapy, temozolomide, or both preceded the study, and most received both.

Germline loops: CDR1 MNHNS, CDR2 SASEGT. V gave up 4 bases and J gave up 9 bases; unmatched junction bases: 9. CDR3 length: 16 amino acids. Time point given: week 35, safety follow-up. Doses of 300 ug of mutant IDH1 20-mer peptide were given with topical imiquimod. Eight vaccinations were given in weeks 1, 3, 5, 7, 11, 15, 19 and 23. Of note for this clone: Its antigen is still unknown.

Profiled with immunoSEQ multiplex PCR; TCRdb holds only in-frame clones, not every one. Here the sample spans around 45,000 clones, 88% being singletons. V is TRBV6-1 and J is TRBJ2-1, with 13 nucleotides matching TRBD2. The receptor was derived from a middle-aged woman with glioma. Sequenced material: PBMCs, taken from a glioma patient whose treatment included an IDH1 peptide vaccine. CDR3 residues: CASSVDTSGRAVEQFF. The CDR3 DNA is TGTGCCAGCAGTGTAGATACTAGCGGGAGGGCCGTTGAGCAGTTCTTC.